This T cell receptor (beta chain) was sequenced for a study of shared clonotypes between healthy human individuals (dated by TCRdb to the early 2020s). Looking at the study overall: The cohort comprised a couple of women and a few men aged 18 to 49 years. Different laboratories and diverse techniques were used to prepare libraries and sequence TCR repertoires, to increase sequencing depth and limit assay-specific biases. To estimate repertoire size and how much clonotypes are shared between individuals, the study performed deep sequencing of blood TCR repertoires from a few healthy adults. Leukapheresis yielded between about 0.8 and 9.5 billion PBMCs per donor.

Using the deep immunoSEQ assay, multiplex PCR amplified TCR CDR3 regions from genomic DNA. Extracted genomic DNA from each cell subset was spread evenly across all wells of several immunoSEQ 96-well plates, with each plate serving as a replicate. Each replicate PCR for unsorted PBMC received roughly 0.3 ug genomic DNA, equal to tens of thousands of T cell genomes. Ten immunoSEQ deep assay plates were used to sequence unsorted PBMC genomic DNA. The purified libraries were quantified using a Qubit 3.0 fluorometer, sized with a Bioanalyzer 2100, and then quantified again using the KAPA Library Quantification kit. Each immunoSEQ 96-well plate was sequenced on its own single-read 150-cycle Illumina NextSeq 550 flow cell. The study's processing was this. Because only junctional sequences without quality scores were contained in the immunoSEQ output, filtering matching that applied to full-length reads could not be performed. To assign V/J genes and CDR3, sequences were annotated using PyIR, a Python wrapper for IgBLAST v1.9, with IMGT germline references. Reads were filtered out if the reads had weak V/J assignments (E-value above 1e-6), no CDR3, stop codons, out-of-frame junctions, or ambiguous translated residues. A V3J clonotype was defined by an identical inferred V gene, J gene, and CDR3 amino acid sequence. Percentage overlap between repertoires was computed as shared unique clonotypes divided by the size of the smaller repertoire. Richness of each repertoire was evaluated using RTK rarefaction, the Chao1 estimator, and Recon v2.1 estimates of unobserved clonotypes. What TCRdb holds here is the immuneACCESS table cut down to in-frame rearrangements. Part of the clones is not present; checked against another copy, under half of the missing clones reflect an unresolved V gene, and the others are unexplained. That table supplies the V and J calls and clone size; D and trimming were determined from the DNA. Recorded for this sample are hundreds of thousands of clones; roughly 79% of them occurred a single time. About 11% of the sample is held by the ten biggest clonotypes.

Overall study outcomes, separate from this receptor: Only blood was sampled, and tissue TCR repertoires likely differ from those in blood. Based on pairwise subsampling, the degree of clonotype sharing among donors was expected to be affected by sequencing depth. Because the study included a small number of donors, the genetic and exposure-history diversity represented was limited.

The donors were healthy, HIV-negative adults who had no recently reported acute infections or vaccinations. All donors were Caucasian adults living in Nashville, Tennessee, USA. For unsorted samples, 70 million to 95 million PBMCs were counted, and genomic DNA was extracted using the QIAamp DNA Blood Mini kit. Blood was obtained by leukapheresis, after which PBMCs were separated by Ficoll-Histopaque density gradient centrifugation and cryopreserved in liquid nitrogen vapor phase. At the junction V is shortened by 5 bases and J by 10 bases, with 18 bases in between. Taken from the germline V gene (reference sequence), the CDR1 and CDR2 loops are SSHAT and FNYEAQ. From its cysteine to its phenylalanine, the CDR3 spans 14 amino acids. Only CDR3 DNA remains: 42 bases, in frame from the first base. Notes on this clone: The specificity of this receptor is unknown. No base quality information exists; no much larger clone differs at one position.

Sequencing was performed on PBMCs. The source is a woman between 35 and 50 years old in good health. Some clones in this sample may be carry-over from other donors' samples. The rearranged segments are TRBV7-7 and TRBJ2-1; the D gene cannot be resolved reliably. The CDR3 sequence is CASSQPDPGAEQFF. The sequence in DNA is TGTGCCAGCAGCCAGCCGGACCCCGGCGCGGAGCAGTTCTTC. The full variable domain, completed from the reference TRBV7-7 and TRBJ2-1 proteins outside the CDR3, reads GAGVSQSPRYKVTKRGQDVTLRCDPISSHATLYWYQQALGQGPEFLTYFNYEAQPDKSGLPSDRFSAERPEGSISTLTIQRTEQRDSAMYRCASSQPDPGAEQFFGPGTRLTVL.